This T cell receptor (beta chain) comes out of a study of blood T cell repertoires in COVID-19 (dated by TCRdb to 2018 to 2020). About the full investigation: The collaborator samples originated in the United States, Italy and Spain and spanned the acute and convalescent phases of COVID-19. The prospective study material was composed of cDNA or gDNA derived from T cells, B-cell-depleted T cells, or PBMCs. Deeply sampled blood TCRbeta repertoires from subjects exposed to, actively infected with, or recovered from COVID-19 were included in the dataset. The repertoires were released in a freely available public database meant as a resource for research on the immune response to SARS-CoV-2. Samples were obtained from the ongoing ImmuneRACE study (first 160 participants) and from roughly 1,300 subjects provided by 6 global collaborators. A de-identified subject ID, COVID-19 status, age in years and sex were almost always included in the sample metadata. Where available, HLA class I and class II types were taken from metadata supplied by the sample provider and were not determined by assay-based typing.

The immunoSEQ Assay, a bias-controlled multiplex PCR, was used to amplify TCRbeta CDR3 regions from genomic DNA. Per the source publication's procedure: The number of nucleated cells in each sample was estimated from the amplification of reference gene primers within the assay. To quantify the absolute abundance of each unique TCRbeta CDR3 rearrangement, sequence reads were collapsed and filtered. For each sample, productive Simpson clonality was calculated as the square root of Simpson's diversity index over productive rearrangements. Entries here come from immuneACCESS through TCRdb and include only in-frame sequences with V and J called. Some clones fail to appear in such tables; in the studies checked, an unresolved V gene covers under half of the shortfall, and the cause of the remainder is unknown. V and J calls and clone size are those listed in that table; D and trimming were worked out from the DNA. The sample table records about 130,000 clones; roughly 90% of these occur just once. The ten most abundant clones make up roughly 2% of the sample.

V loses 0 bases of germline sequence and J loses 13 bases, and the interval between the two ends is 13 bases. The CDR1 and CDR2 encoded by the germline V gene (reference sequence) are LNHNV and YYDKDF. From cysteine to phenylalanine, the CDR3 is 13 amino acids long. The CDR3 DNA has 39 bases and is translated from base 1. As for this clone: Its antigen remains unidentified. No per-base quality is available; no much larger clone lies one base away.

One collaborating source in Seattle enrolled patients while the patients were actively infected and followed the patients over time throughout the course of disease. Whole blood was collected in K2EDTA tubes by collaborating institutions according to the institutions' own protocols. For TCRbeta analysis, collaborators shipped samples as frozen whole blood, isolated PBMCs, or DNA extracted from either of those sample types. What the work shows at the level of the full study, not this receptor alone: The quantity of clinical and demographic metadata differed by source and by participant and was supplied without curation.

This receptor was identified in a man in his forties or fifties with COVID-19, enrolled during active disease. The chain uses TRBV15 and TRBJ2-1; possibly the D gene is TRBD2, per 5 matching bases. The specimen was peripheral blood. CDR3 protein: CATSRDLQGGQFF. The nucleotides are TGTGCCACCAGCAGAGATTTACAAGGAGGACAGTTCTTC.